The clone carrying this TCR beta chain showed up just a few times. No antigen is known for it. In every case, the donor was a healthy Caucasian. TCRdb reanalysed the 5' RACE reads using MiXCR and keeps one entry per CDR3 protein. The table has about 690,000 distinct CDR3 sequences, over 5% seen once; the top ten hold approximately 2%. The data were taken from a study of identical twins. Trimming pared 4 bases from V and 4 bases from J, leaving 18 bases between. This CDR3 has 17 residues. Germline V lookup: CDR1 KGHDR, CDR2 SFDVKD. The study's findings and limits: Within twin pairs, the out-of-frame alpha sequences they shared showed excess low generation probability. Cross-sectional statistics underpinned the conclusions; the same donors were not followed. Whereas memory repertoires showed no such difference, abundant cord blood beta clonotypes carried fewer insertions.

The chain has TRBV24-1 and TRBJ2-2, with D hard to call. The source of this sequence is a man younger than 30 in good health. Sequenced sample: naive T cells sorted from blood. The CDR3, as DNA: TGTGCCACCAGTGACCCCGGGCCACACTCGGGCACCGGGGAGCTGTTTTTT. Amino acid sequence: CATSDPGPHSGTGELFF.